This T cell receptor beta chain was observed in a study of T cell responses to AZD1222 COVID-19 vaccine. General study findings and limits: Breadth and depth of Spike-specific TCRs rose after two AZD1222 doses. Nearly half of spike-specific TCRs reportedly go after variant regions that carry no mutations. Baseline serostatus was positive in only a handful of AZD1222 recipients.

Only in-frame clones appear in the TCRdb table, and some are missing; sequencing was by immunoSEQ multiplex PCR. Among around 140,000 clones listed, approximately 93% were seen once. V shed 4 bases, J shed 0 bases, and the junction held 4 bases outside the gene matches. There are 16 residues in the CDR3. The V gene's germline CDR1 is SNHLY and CDR2 FYNNEI. About this clone: No antigen is known for it.

This sequence was found in an adult who had recovered from COVID-19. The rearrangement uses TRBV2 and TRBJ1-1; the match to TRBD1 covers 11 bases. The sample was peripheral blood, taken after recovery from COVID-19. This CDR3 is CASSGTGGSMNTEAFF. In DNA, the CDR3 is TGTGCCAGCAGTGGGACAGGGGGCTCTATGAACACTGAAGCTTTCTTT.